This T cell receptor beta chain came from a study of T cell changes during pregnancy in multiple sclerosis. Germline CDR1 is MRHNA and CDR2 is SNTAGT. J gave up 4 bases and V 6 bases, and 8 bases lay outside the gene matches. CDR3 length: 14 amino acids. The table came from immunoSEQ multiplex PCR; TCRdb's copy has only in-frame clones and leaves some out. The table shows 100,000 or so clones, with around 90% occurring only once. The sample was peripheral blood, taken in the second trimester of pregnancy. The chain links TRBV6-4 to TRBJ1-1; TRBD1 aligns across 7 bases. This sequence originates from a female donor with multiple sclerosis, enrolled in a pregnancy study. The CDR3 here is CASSAQGSGTEAFF. As DNA, the CDR3 is TGTGCCAGCAGCGCACAGGGGTCCGGCACTGAAGCTTTCTTT.